The 25 T cell receptor beta chains below were found in one sample sequenced in a study of graft-versus-host responses after intestinal transplantation. These receptors have no known antigen. Profiling relied on immunoSEQ multiplex PCR, and the TCRdb table lists in-frame clones only, not all of them. The data hold approximately 90,000 clones, with 88% observed a single time. This material consisted of unstimulated CD4+ T cells sorted from spleen or lymph node cells, taken before transplant. These receptors came from a human donor who was the organ donor for an intestinal transplant.

The J gene is TRBJ1-1, the V gene TRBV4-3; weak D call: TRBD1 (5 bases). With 1 base removed from V and 5 bases from J, the gap between germline ends came to 11 bases. The CDR3 runs 14 residues. CDR1 is LGHNA, CDR2 YSLEER, per germline. The CDR3: CASSQVPGRTEAFF. CDR3 coding DNA: TGCGCCAGCAGCCAAGTTCCAGGGAGGACTGAAGCTTTCTTT.

V gene TRBV28 combines with J gene TRBJ1-4; 8 positions match TRBD1. CDR3 length equals 13 residues. V dropped 6 bases and J dropped 7; count of bases not matched to a gene: 4. Germline V gene data show CDR1 as MDHEN and CDR2 as SYDVKM. The CDR3, as DNA: TGTGCCAGCAGAAGACAGGGGTCTGAAAAACTGTTTTTT. It codes for CASRRQGSEKLFF.

This chain links TRBV4-3 with TRBJ2-2; 7 bases are shared with TRBD2. With 3 bases clipped from V and 0 bases from J, the junction kept 7 bases outside the gene matches. Germline V gene lookup returns CDR1 LGHNA and CDR2 YSLEER. This CDR3 comprises 17 residues. CDR3 amino acids: CASSQGRALANTGELFF. CDR3 DNA sequence: TGCGCCAGCAGCCAGGGGAGGGCCCTCGCGAACACCGGGGAGCTGTTTTTT.

V and J are TRBV6-6 and TRBJ2-4, with 10 positions matching TRBD1. There are 16 residues in the CDR3. The V segment lost 7 bases and the J segment 5 bases; nucleotides outside the gene matches: 11. Germline CDR1 reads MNHNY; CDR2 reads SVGAGI (reference sequence). The CDR3 region is CASNPLDRGRQNIQYF. The CDR3 bases are TGTGCCAGCAATCCCCTGGACAGGGGGAGGCAAAACATTCAGTACTTC.

The chain is built from TRBV10-3 and TRBJ2-2; 9 nucleotides agree with TRBD1. Germline CDR1 ENHRY, CDR2 SYGVKD. The CDR3 is made up of 16 amino acids. V gave up 8 bases and J gave up 1 base; unmatched junction bases: 8. DNA of the CDR3: TGTGCCATCGGAACAGGGGGCTTAAAGAACACCGGGGAGCTGTTTTTT. It codes for CAIGTGGLKNTGELFF.

The chain couples TRBV30 to TRBJ2-7; 8 bases agree with TRBD2. The junction had 11 bases not matched to a gene; V was cut back by 3 bases and J by 7 bases. The CDR3 has 14 residues. CDR1 is GTSNPN and CDR2 is SVGIG in the germline V gene (reference sequence). CDR3 region: CAWRVSGGPKEQYF. DNA of the CDR3: TGTGCCTGGAGGGTGTCGGGGGGGCCCAAGGAGCAGTACTTC.

The rearrangement joins TRBV6-1 to TRBJ2-7; 11 bases match TRBD1. This CDR3 contains 13 residues. Trimming took 8 bases from V and 2 from J; bases not matched to a gene: 2. From germline, CDR1 is MNHNS and CDR2 SASEGT. CDR3 loop: CASVGQGAYEQYF. CDR3 nucleotide sequence: TGTGCCAGCGTGGGACAGGGGGCCTACGAGCAGTACTTC.

The chain couples TRBV19 to TRBJ2-3, with D perhaps TRBD1 (7 bases). Trimming shortened V by 6 bases and J by 5 bases, and 15 bases separated the two germline ends. Germline-derived CDR1 and CDR2 are LNHDA and SQIVND (reference sequence). CDR3 length equals 14 residues. CDR3 DNA sequence: TGTGCCAGTAGCGACAGGGACTTTATAGATACGCAGTATTTT. It yields the protein CASSDRDFIDTQYF.

This clone has more than one count but fewer than ten. V and J are TRBV29-1 and TRBJ1-2; D ambiguous. The germline V and J ends were trimmed by 7 bases and 2 bases, with 14 bases remaining between them. Germline V gene lookup returns CDR1 SQVTM and CDR2 ANQGSEA. This CDR3 has 13 amino acids. DNA of the CDR3: TGCAGCGCCAAGAACAGAGTAAACTATGGCTACACCTTC. Translated, it gives CSAKNRVNYGYTF.

V usage is TRBV5-4 and J usage is TRBJ2-5; D remains ambiguous. The CDR3 runs 12 residues. Trimming took off 3 bases at V and 0 bases at J, with 3 bases between the two ends. The germline V gene has CDR1 SGHNT and CDR2 YYREEE (reference sequence). The DNA for the CDR3 is TGTGCCAGCAGCTCGTACCAAGAGACCCAGTACTTC. Translating gives CASSSYQETQYF.

J is TRBJ2-1 and V is TRBV5-6; 10 nucleotides align to TRBD2. The germline gives CDR1 SGHDT, CDR2 YYEEEE. This CDR3 is built from 15 residues. The V gene end was trimmed by 5 bases and the J gene end by 7 bases; junction bases not matched to a gene: 9. The CDR3 loop is CASRTPGLAPNEQFF. The CDR3 DNA reads as TGTGCCAGCAGAACCCCGGGACTAGCGCCAAATGAGCAGTTCTTC.

The rearrangement joins TRBV13 to TRBJ2-7, with TRBD1 matching over 9 bases. With V trimmed by 5 bases and J by 5 bases, 16 bases remained unmatched. This CDR3 comprises 17 residues. CDR1 PRHDT and CDR2 FYEKMQ come from the germline V gene (reference sequence). The CDR3 nucleotides are TGTGCCAGCAGCAATTTTCTCCTGGACAGGGGCCGCGACGAGCAGTACTTC. This translates into CASSNFLLDRGRDEQYF.

The CDR3 region is CASSLGLSSYNEQFF. The CDR3 region has the DNA TGTGCCAGCAGCTTGGGCCTCAGCTCCTACAATGAGCAGTTCTTC. J is TRBJ2-1 and V is TRBV7-3; D gene uncertain. The CDR3 spans 15 residues. V was shortened by 3 bases and J by 0 bases, with 9 bases between the two germline ends. Germline V CDR1 and CDR2: SGHTA, FQGTGA.

Details on this clone: The CDR3 ends on some other residue instead of the conserved phenylalanine or tryptophan, so this is likely a read error. Because the CDR3's place on the DNA is in doubt, the DNA is left out and the CDR3 is given as listed by TCRdb. The chain combines TRBV19 with TRBJ2-7; TRBD1, the table's D call, lacks a check against the DNA. The CDR3 contains 8 residues when both ends are counted. CDR1 LNHDA and CDR2 SQIVND come from the germline V gene (reference sequence). The CDR3: CASSTRPL.

A word on this clone: A read error may account for a junction end that differs from germline. V and J are TRBV6-5 and TRBJ2-7, with D maybe TRBD2 (6 bases). CDR1 and CDR2 (germline): MNHEY, SVGAGI. The CDR3 spans 15 residues. The CDR3: CASSRRAGHPYGQYF. The CDR3 region has the DNA TGTGCCAGCAGCCGCCGAGCGGGCCACCCCTACGGGCAGTACTTC.

The rearrangement joins TRBV12-5 to TRBJ2-1, with 8 bases lining up with TRBD2. Germline assignment: CDR1 LGHNT and CDR2 FRNRAP. The CDR3 runs to 17 residues. With V trimmed by 5 bases and J by 0 bases, 9 bases remained unmatched. CDR3 bases: TGTGCTAGTGGTATGATAGCGGGGCGGACCTCCTACAATGAGCAGTTCTTC. Translating gives CASGMIAGRTSYNEQFF.

A word on this clone: An end of the junction does not agree with germline; a read error may underlie this. The rearrangement joins TRBV4-2 to TRBJ2-5; TRBD2 aligns across 7 bases. The CDR3 spans 15 residues. Germline V gives CDR1 LGHNA, CDR2 YNFKEQ. CDR3 in DNA: TGTGCCAGCAGCCCTATCGGGCTAGCGGCCCGAGTCGCGGACTTC. Translating it yields CASSPIGLAARVADF.

This chain uses TRBV6-6 with TRBJ1-2, with D possibly matching TRBD1 (5 bases). Germline values: CDR1 MNHNY, CDR2 SVGAGI (reference sequence). The CDR3 consists of 12 residues. The ends were cut back, 4 bases at V and 8 bases at J, with 11 bases in the middle. The CDR3 reads CASSLGRTGYTF. The DNA for the CDR3 is TGTGCCAGCAGTTTGGGGCGTACGGGCTACACCTTC.

The V call is TRBV28, the J call TRBJ2-1; D gene uncertain. In germline, CDR1 is MDHEN, CDR2 SYDVKM. The CDR3 is 13 residues long. Deletions cut 7 bases from V and 4 bases from J, with 11 bases between. CDR3 residues: CASNHRRYNEQFF. DNA of the CDR3: TGTGCCAGCAATCACAGAAGGTACAATGAGCAGTTCTTC.

This chain joins TRBV7-9 and TRBJ1-2; TRBD1 is a possible D gene (5 bases). Trimming took 4 bases from V and 4 from J, leaving 16 bases between them. Germline V gene sequence: CDR1 SEHNR, CDR2 FQNEAQ (reference sequence). The CDR3 runs 15 residues. CDR3 residues: CASSSPGQGAYGYTF. In DNA form, the CDR3 reads TGTGCCAGCAGCTCACCCGGACAAGGGGCCTATGGCTACACCTTC.

The chain couples TRBV15 to TRBJ2-7; the match to TRBD1 covers 7 bases. Germline loops: CDR1 LNHNV, CDR2 YYDKDF (reference sequence). The CDR3 is 16 residues long. The trim removed 0 bases at V and 7 bases at J, leaving 12 bases unmatched. CDR3 nucleotides: TGTGCCACCAGCAGAGATACCTGGGACAGTCAAGTGGAGCAGTACTTC. Translation: CATSRDTWDSQVEQYF.

The genes are TRBV2 and TRBJ2-1; the match to TRBD1 covers 9 bases. Germline V gene data show CDR1 as SNHLY and CDR2 as FYNNEI. The CDR3 totals 15 residues. V lost 6 bases and J lost 8; bases outside the gene matches: 11. The CDR3: CASSAQGASSDEQFF. CDR3 coding DNA: TGTGCCAGCAGCGCACAGGGGGCTAGTTCGGATGAGCAGTTCTTC. Full variable domain (remainder filled in from reference TRBV2 and TRBJ2-1): EPEVTQTPSHQVTQMGQEVILRCVPISNHLYFYWYRQILGQKVEFLVSFYNNEISEKSEIFDDQFSVERPDGSNFTLKIRSTKLEDSAMYFCASSAQGASSDEQFFGPGTRLTVL.

This clone came up once. The sample carries other DNA sequences with the same CDR3. The chain links TRBV30 to TRBJ2-5; 12 bases match TRBD2. Germline values: CDR1 GTSNPN, CDR2 SVGIG (reference sequence). CDR3 length: 14 amino acids. With V trimmed by 3 bases and J by 2 bases, 1 base remained unmatched. The chain's CDR3 is CAWRTSGGQETQYF. DNA of the CDR3: TGTGCCTGGAGAACTAGCGGGGGGCAAGAGACCCAGTACTTC. Using reference TRBV30 and TRBJ2-5 for the parts outside the CDR3, the full variable domain is SQTIHQWPATLVQPVGSPLSLECTVEGTSNPNLYWYRQAAGRGLQLLFYSVGIGQISSEVPQNLSASRPQDRQFILSSKKLLLSDSGFYLCAWRTSGGQETQYFGPGTRLLVL.

The chain couples TRBV19 to TRBJ2-1, with 9 bases fitting TRBD1. V trimming: 9 bases; J trimming: 4 bases; junction bases outside the gene matches: 7. This CDR3 comprises 14 residues. In germline, CDR1 is LNHDA, CDR2 SQIVND (reference sequence). CDR3 sequence reads: CASRTGVRYNEQFF. The CDR3 nucleotides are TGTGCCAGCAGGACAGGGGTCAGATACAATGAGCAGTTCTTC.

CDR3 sequence: CASSIPSTDTQYF. In DNA form, the CDR3 reads TGTGCCAGTAGTATCCCTAGCACAGATACGCAGTATTTT. J is TRBJ2-3 and V is TRBV19; D uncertain. Germline V CDR1 and CDR2: LNHDA, SQIVND (reference sequence). This CDR3 region has 13 residues. The V end was cut by 3 bases, the J end by 0 bases, with 4 bases between.